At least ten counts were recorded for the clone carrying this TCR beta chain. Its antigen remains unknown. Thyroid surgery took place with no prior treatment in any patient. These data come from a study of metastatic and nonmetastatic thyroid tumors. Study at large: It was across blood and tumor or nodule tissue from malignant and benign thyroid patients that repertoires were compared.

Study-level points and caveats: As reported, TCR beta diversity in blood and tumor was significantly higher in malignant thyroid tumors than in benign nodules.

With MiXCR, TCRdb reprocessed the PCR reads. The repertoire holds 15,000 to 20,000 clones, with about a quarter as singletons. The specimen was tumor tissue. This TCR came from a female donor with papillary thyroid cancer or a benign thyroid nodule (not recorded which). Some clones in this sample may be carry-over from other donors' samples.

CDR3 sequence (DNA): TGTGCCAGTACCGAAGGGTTCACTGAAGCTTTCTTT. Residues: CASTEGFTEAFF. The rearrangement joins TRBV19 to TRBJ1-1; the D is unclear. V lost 7 bases and J lost 4, with 10 bases in between. The CDR3 spans 12 residues. Germline CDR1 is LNHDA and CDR2 is SQIVND (reference sequence).